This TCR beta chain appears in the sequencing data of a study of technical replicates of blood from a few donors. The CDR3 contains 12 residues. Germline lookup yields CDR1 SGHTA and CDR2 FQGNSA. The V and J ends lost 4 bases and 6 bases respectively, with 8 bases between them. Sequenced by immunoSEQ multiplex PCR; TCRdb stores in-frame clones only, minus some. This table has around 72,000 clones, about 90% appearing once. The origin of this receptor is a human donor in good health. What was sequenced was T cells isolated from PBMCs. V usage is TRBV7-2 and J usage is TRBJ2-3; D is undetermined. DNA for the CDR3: TGTGCCAGCAGCTCGCTAGGTGATACGCAGTATTTT. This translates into CASSSLGDTQYF. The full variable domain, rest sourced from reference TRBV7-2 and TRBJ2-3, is GAGVSQSPSNKVTEKGKDVELRCDPISGHTALYWYRQSLGQGLEFLIYFQGNSAPDKSGLPSDRFSAERTGGSVSTLTIQRTQQEDSAVYLCASSSLGDTQYFGPGTRLTVL.